The rows below give T cell receptor beta chains drawn from one sample of a study of beta chain features in type 1 diabetes. Sequencing was performed with immunoSEQ multiplex PCR; in TCRdb, only in-frame clones are kept and a portion is missing. This table has roughly 240,000 clones, around 65% appearing once. The sample comprised naive CD4+ T cells from blood. These receptors were obtained from a man under 40 in good health. The CDR3 runs from the conserved cysteine through the conserved F or W. Fields, in order: J gene, D gene, V gene, clone size, CDR3 protein, CDR3 DNA. A D gene is named only where the DNA matches it firmly. Expanded clones get a size class; other rows say once, few or many, or leave the size out.

J gene: TRBJ2-3; D gene: NA; V gene: TRBV5-6; clone size: NA; CDR3 protein: CASSRGTSTDTQYF; CDR3 DNA: TGTGCCAGCAGCCGAGGGACTAGCACAGATACGCAGTATTTT
J gene: TRBJ2-7; D gene: NA; V gene: TRBV9; clone size: NA; CDR3 protein: CASSVNIGPYEQYF; CDR3 DNA: TGTGCCAGCAGCGTAAATATAGGGCCCTACGAGCAGTACTTC
J gene: TRBJ2-5; D gene: NA; V gene: TRBV30; clone size: NA; CDR3 protein: CAWSVSPETQYF; CDR3 DNA: TGTGCCTGGAGTGTGTCCCCAGAGACCCAGTACTTC
J gene: TRBJ2-3; D gene: NA; V gene: TRBV9; clone size: few; CDR3 protein: CASSVGQDTDTQYF; CDR3 DNA: TGTGCCAGCAGCGTAGGACAGGACACAGATACGCAGTATTTT
J gene: TRBJ2-1; D gene: NA; V gene: TRBV25-1; clone size: NA; CDR3 protein: CASSEATGPSYNEQFF; CDR3 DNA: TGTGCCAGCAGTGAGGCCACAGGACCCTCCTACAATGAGCAGTTCTTC
J gene: TRBJ2-5; D gene: TRBD2; V gene: TRBV11-2; clone size: NA; CDR3 protein: CASSPLAGFQETQYF; CDR3 DNA: TGTGCCAGCAGCCCACTAGCGGGGTTCCAAGAGACCCAGTACTTC
J gene: TRBJ1-1; D gene: NA; V gene: TRBV30; clone size: NA; CDR3 protein: CAWNWGGRTEAFF; CDR3 DNA: TGTGCCTGGAACTGGGGTGGGAGGACTGAAGCTTTCTTT
J gene: TRBJ1-6; D gene: TRBD1; V gene: TRBV2; clone size: NA; CDR3 protein: CASRAGQGYVALHF; CDR3 DNA: TGTGCCAGCAGGGCTGGACAGGGCTACGTCGCCCTCCACTTT
J gene: TRBJ2-5; D gene: NA; V gene: TRBV25-1; clone size: few; CDR3 protein: CASSERSGPRETQYF; CDR3 DNA: TGTGCCAGCAGTGAACGGTCCGGCCCGAGGGAGACCCAGTACTTC
J gene: TRBJ2-1; D gene: NA; V gene: TRBV9; clone size: NA; CDR3 protein: CASSEPGTDNEQFF; CDR3 DNA: TGTGCCAGCAGCGAGCCCGGGACGGACAATGAGCAGTTCTTC
J gene: TRBJ2-1; D gene: TRBD2; V gene: TRBV6-6; clone size: NA; CDR3 protein: CASSTRLAEGNEQFF; CDR3 DNA: TGTGCCAGCAGCACCAGACTAGCGGAAGGGAATGAGCAGTTCTTC
J gene: TRBJ1-1; D gene: NA; V gene: TRBV30; clone size: NA; CDR3 protein: CAWSVERSEAFF; CDR3 DNA: TGTGCCTGGAGTGTAGAAAGGAGTGAAGCTTTCTTT
J gene: TRBJ1-3; D gene: NA; V gene: TRBV30; clone size: NA; CDR3 protein: CAWGPDKSGNTIYF; CDR3 DNA: TGTGCCTGGGGGCCGGACAAATCTGGAAACACCATATATTTT
J gene: TRBJ2-1; D gene: TRBD2; V gene: TRBV18; clone size: few; CDR3 protein: CASSPPQILAGGGNEQFF; CDR3 DNA: TGTGCCAGCTCACCACCGCAAATCCTAGCGGGGGGTGGAAATGAGCAGTTCTTC
J gene: TRBJ2-6; D gene: NA; V gene: TRBV10-3; clone size: few; CDR3 protein: CAISAVDNVLTF; CDR3 DNA: TGTGCCATCAGCGCAGTCGACAACGTCCTGACTTTC
J gene: TRBJ2-5; D gene: TRBD2; V gene: TRBV4-3; clone size: NA; CDR3 protein: CASSRLAGTSFQETQYF; CDR3 DNA: TGCGCCAGCAGCCGACTAGCCGGGACTAGCTTCCAAGAGACCCAGTACTTC
J gene: TRBJ2-7; D gene: TRBD2; V gene: TRBV10-3; clone size: NA; CDR3 protein: CAISESSGGYEQYF; CDR3 DNA: TGTGCCATCAGTGAGTCCAGCGGGGGATACGAGCAGTACTTC
J gene: TRBJ1-3; D gene: NA; V gene: TRBV29-1; clone size: NA; CDR3 protein: CSAERDSGNTIYF; CDR3 DNA: TGCAGCGCCGAAAGAGATTCTGGAAACACCATATATTTT
J gene: TRBJ2-5; D gene: NA; V gene: TRBV5-4; clone size: NA; CDR3 protein: CATTAEETQYF; CDR3 DNA: TGTGCCACCACAGCTGAGGAGACCCAGTACTTC
J gene: TRBJ1-1; D gene: NA; V gene: TRBV29-1; clone size: NA; CDR3 protein: CSVAQSMNTEAFF; CDR3 DNA: TGCAGCGTTGCCCAGAGCATGAACACTGAAGCTTTCTTT
J gene: TRBJ2-2; D gene: NA; V gene: TRBV30; clone size: NA; CDR3 protein: CAWSYVRRAGELFF; CDR3 DNA: TGTGCCTGGAGTTACGTTAGGAGGGCCGGGGAGCTGTTTTTT
J gene: TRBJ2-1; D gene: TRBD2; V gene: TRBV28; clone size: few; CDR3 protein: CASSLAGGPSYNEQFF; CDR3 DNA: TGTGCCAGCAGTTTAGCGGGAGGGCCGTCCTACAATGAGCAGTTCTTC
J gene: TRBJ2-7; D gene: NA; V gene: TRBV7-9; clone size: NA; CDR3 protein: CASVEGLSYEQYF; CDR3 DNA: TGTGCCAGCGTCGAGGGGCTCTCCTACGAGCAGTACTTC
J gene: TRBJ2-7; D gene: NA; V gene: TRBV30; clone size: NA; CDR3 protein: CALTPPNSYEQYF; CDR3 DNA: TGTGCCCTTACCCCCCCAAACTCCTACGAGCAGTACTTC
J gene: TRBJ2-1; D gene: NA; V gene: TRBV2; clone size: NA; CDR3 protein: CASNRDLYNEQFF; CDR3 DNA: TGTGCCAGCAACCGGGACCTCTACAATGAGCAGTTCTTC
J gene: TRBJ2-4; D gene: NA; V gene: TRBV6-5; clone size: NA; CDR3 protein: CASKRIQENIQYF; CDR3 DNA: TGTGCCAGCAAGAGAATACAGGAAAACATTCAGTACTTC
J gene: TRBJ2-3; D gene: NA; V gene: TRBV18; clone size: few; CDR3 protein: CASSPQDTDTQYF; CDR3 DNA: TGTGCCAGCTCACCACAGGACACAGATACGCAGTATTTT
J gene: TRBJ1-6; D gene: NA; V gene: TRBV5-1; clone size: NA; CDR3 protein: CASSLATGVDSPLHF; CDR3 DNA: TGCGCCAGCAGCTTGGCTACGGGGGTCGATTCACCCCTCCACTTT
J gene: TRBJ2-1; D gene: NA; V gene: TRBV2; clone size: NA; CDR3 protein: CASSGTAYNEQFF; CDR3 DNA: TGTGCCAGCAGTGGGACAGCCTACAATGAGCAGTTCTTC
J gene: TRBJ2-4; D gene: TRBD1; V gene: TRBV7-2; clone size: NA; CDR3 protein: CASSLGGVKNIQYF; CDR3 DNA: TGTGCCAGCAGCCTAGGGGGCGTCAAAAACATTCAGTACTTC
J gene: TRBJ1-1; D gene: TRBD1; V gene: TRBV29-1; clone size: NA; CDR3 protein: CSVEGGTETEAFF; CDR3 DNA: TGCAGCGTTGAAGGGGGGACAGAGACTGAAGCTTTCTTT
J gene: TRBJ2-6; D gene: NA; V gene: TRBV5-6; clone size: NA; CDR3 protein: CASSLERKTGANVLTF; CDR3 DNA: TGTGCCAGCAGCTTGGAGCGTAAAACTGGGGCCAACGTCCTGACTTTC
J gene: TRBJ2-7; D gene: TRBD1; V gene: TRBV15; clone size: NA; CDR3 protein: CATSPDRGKYEQYF; CDR3 DNA: TGTGCCACCAGCCCTGACAGGGGGAAATACGAGCAGTACTTC
J gene: TRBJ1-1; D gene: NA; V gene: TRBV30; clone size: few; CDR3 protein: CAWRPVFEAFF; CDR3 DNA: TGTGCCTGGAGGCCTGTGTTTGAAGCTTTCTTT
J gene: TRBJ1-5; D gene: NA; V gene: TRBV30; clone size: NA; CDR3 protein: CAWSVDTGRNHWDQPQHF; CDR3 DNA: TGTGCCTGGAGTGTAGACACAGGGCGAAATCATTGGGATCAGCCCCAGCATTTT